Described below is a single T cell receptor (beta chain) sequence and its context. Its cognate antigen has yet to be identified. It has no much larger one-base neighbor in the sample; base qualities were not kept. The data stem from a study of cytomegalovirus exposure and HLA in healthy donors (dated by TCRdb to about 2017). At the level of the whole study: According to an earlier analysis of 450 to 650 of the donors, some 170 million T cells yielded 90 million to 130 million unique TCR beta sequences and about 300 Gb of sequence data. Typing coverage differed by locus: A, B, C, DRB1 and DQB1 were typed in about 620-640 donors, DQA1 in 522, DPA1 in around 580, and DPB1 in 450 to 480. Both class I and class II loci were covered by HLA typing, at four-digit resolution. Across 398 genotyped donors of the cohort, an average of roughly 250,000 unique TCR beta nucleotide sequences per donor were sequenced, and around 19% of those sequences were non-productive. Along with the 666-subject first cohort, a separate validation cohort of over a hundred different subjects was used. An earlier analysis of 587 of the donors used high-throughput TCR beta sequencing to judge whether each TCR beta V gene segment behaved as functional or pseudogenic. A later analysis re-examined previously published TCR beta repertoires from 610 or so donors and added high-resolution HLA genotyping to investigate patterns of TCR occurrence. The aim of the study was to test whether cataloging public T cell receptors could identify signatures of past pathogen exposure. All discovery cohort repertoires had been generated on a single sequencing platform. Rather than using new phenotypic data, the later analysis identified candidate immune exposures from TCR beta sequences and from how often those sequences occurred across donors. Approximately 330 gigabases of sequencing data and around 85 million unique TCR sequences made up an early release that covered approximately 620 HLA-typed donors. Donor age, sex, ethnicity and CMV serostatus were compiled together with the repertoire data. The study profiled the T cell repertoires of 550 to 700 subjects by immunosequencing and related them to cytomegalovirus serostatus. A later genetic analysis used genome-wide SNP genotypes for about 60% of the 666 donors, treating that subset as a discovery cohort. Roughly five DR-DQ haplotypes were handled as single units for association and clustering because linkage in the cohort was strong. The study combined high-throughput TCR immunosequencing, statistical association of individual TCRs with disease status, and machine learning to predict cytomegalovirus infection status. Among the 398 genotyped donors, about 83% belonged to the genetic ancestry cluster associated with self-reported Caucasian donors. Study-wide findings and limitations: When HLA alleles, especially DR and DQ, strongly co-occurred, TCR associations were difficult to assign to individual alleles. Most CMV-associated TCR beta chains appeared to be HLA-restricted in a later analysis, and the HLA associations seemed to be driven largely by CMV exposure. Several of the top co-occurrence clusters appeared to be linked to parvovirus B19, influenza, CMV and Epstein-Barr virus, according to a later analysis. Most TCR sequences were observed very rarely across donors, whereas some public TCRs were present in many individuals. Because counts were too low, more than 15 rarely observed V segments, including chromosome 9 orphons, were excluded from the earlier analysis of fewer than 650 of the donors. In a later genetic analysis, fewer N-insertions in productive TCRs were reported among donors in an Asian-associated ancestry cluster than the approximately 670-donor mean. A further reported finding was that TCR beta sequences accurately predicted the HLA-A and HLA-B alleles for most subjects in the first cohort. In an earlier analysis of about 540 of the donors, most TCR beta V segments were observed in productive rearrangements about 87% or about 30% of the time, broadly matching IMGT annotations. According to a later analysis, TCR association rates differed among HLA loci, with DRB1 alleles showing the most associated TCRs and HLA-C alleles showing the fewest. The 87-base-pair reads could not distinguish some IMGT-functional V segments, including TRBV6-2 and TRBV6-3, so those segments were excluded. In both the original and validation cohorts, the classifier was reported to diagnose cytomegalovirus status with high specificity and sensitivity. Correlated functional status among segregating V segments might reflect linkage disequilibrium, but an unknown experimental factor could not be ruled out. The presence/absence analyses assumed that sequencing depth was roughly uniform across donors, and that assumption may not be true. For the cohort, immune exposure information was limited to CMV serostatus. In a later analysis, HLA-associated TCR beta chains were found to be more clonally expanded and to have lower generation probabilities than equally common non-associated chains. A few of the identified cytomegalovirus-associated TCR beta chains were confirmed in vitro to be specific for cytomegalovirus antigens. Only TCR beta chains were sequenced in this cohort, and the absence of alpha or paired-chain data limited detectable features. The authors suggested that the approach could potentially be generalized to other disease states and immunological phenotypes. Because some donors lacked HLA typing at each locus, the association tests relied only on the typed subset. In a later analysis, 16,951 TCR beta sequences were associated with specific HLA alleles at a false discovery rate of 0.05. The study listed 150 to 200 TCR beta chains as associated with cytomegalovirus. A later genetic analysis associated a missense DCLRE1C variant with V-gene and J-gene trimming of TCR beta chains, and an independent cohort replicated the association. A group of highly shared sequence variants was considered likely to be a technical artifact of the sequencing pipeline.

The germline V gene specifies SGHDT as CDR1 and YYEEEE as CDR2. Trimmed from V: 5 bases; trimmed from J: 7 bases; junction bases lacking a gene match: 6. From the cysteine up to the phenylalanine, the CDR3 has a length of 14 residues. The only DNA kept is the CDR3, 42 bases in frame from the first base. The cohort was made up of hundreds of healthy bone marrow donors. At the time of sampling, every cohort member was nominally healthy, though immune exposures that went unrecorded were likely present. The donor tested CMV seropositive, placing the donor among the 310 or so seropositive members of the cohort. Each donor provided a peripheral blood sample, and peripheral blood mononuclear cells were used for TCR beta sequencing. Genomic DNA was extracted from the blood cell samples with the Qiagen DNeasy Blood Extraction Kit. Libraries were built with the immunoSEQ multiplex PCR assay. For the multiplex PCR, a mixture combining 60 forward primers for TCR Vbeta segments and 13 reverse primers for TCR Jbeta segments was used. Amplification of the CDR3 region of rearranged TCR beta genes was performed with a multiplex PCR assay on genomic DNA. Amplified TCR beta libraries were sequenced as 87-base-pair reads on the Illumina HiSeq System. In the source study's methods: A later analysis counted tens of millions of unique TCR beta chains across the roughly 700 repertoires, and about 10 million of these chains were shared by at least two donors. Raw reads were error-corrected and collapsed into unique sequences with a nearest-neighbor algorithm that merged closely related sequences to remove PCR and sequencing errors. Alignment of CDR3 sequences to IMGT reference sequences was used to assign V, D and J gene segments. For a sequence to be retained, a match of at least six nucleotides to both a V gene segment and a J gene segment was required. A rearrangement was called productive if the CDR3 had no stop codons and remained in frame with V and J, and every other rearrangement was called non-productive. Following IMGT convention, CDR3 was defined as the stretch from the second conserved V-encoded cysteine up to the conserved J-encoded phenylalanine. The earlier analysis of more than 450 of the donors excluded sequences that lacked an unambiguous match to a single V gene segment. An earlier analysis of a few hundred of the donors called V segments functional above 56.7% productive rearrangements and segregating when the between-donor standard deviation exceeded 5%. A statistical classification framework was built for diagnosing cytomegalovirus status from the catalog of TCR beta chain sequences. V and J gene assignment, in a later analysis, came from comparing TCR nucleotide sequences with IMGT/GENE-DB human TR gene sequences. The TCRdist pipeline was used in a later analysis to assign CDR3 sequences and most-parsimonious VDJ recombination scenarios. A later analysis defined each TCR beta chain by its CDR3 amino acid sequence plus V-gene family, and excluded reads lacking a unique V-gene family. A later analysis removed 592 highly shared, low-generation-probability nucleotide sequences to deal with suspected cross-contamination and a sequencing artifact. In a later analysis, a clonal expansion index for each public chain was calculated from normalized within-repertoire ranks of inferred template counts. In a later analysis, generation probabilities were computed with a VDJ recombination model fitted to out-of-frame rearrangements, and the resulting probabilities were checked against IGoR. In a later analysis, TCR-TCR, TCR-HLA and TCR-CMV co-occurrence was scored with hypergeometric tests, and a repertoire-size bias correction was applied to TCR pairs. In a later analysis, false discovery rates were estimated by permuting HLA or CMV assignments 20 times. In a later analysis, co-occurring TCRs were grouped using DBSCAN, and TCRdist sequence similarity was added for clustering within HLA-allele-positive subsets. Repertoires with fewer than 30,000 or more than 120,000 public chains, plus five repertoires with anomalous nucleotide sharing, were excluded from co-occurrence clustering. Not all clones reach the TCRdb copy of this immuneACCESS table, which keeps in-frame sequences only. Checked studies attribute under half of the gap to unresolved V genes and leave the rest unexplained. The D gene and trimming were derived from the DNA, and the V and J assignments and clone size from that table. This sample has under 150,000 clones in its table, and 60% to 85% of those were observed once. The ten largest make up about 6.7% of the sample.

The receptor comes from a woman in her thirties or forties in good health and CMV-seropositive. Source material: PBMCs. The receptor chain draws on TRBV5-6 and TRBJ1-1; TRBD1 fits 12 bases in the junction. The CDR3 reads as follows: CASRSGQGAHEAFF. The nucleotides are TGTGCCAGCAGATCGGGACAGGGGGCCCATGAAGCTTTCTTT.